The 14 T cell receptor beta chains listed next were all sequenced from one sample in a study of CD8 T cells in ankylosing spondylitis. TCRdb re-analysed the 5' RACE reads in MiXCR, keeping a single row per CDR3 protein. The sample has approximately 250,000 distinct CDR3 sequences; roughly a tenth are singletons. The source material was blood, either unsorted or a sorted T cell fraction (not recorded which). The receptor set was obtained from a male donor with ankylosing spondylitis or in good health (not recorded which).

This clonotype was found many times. CDR3 DNA: TGTGCCAGCAGCCTACAGGGGTCGGGCTATGGCTACACCTTC. Protein: CASSLQGSGYGYTF. The chain combines TRBV7-2 with TRBJ1-2, with 7 bases fitting TRBD1. V was clipped by 5 bases and J by 4 bases; unmatched bases: 7. Germline-derived CDR1 and CDR2 are SGHTA and FQGNSA. This CDR3 comprises 14 residues.

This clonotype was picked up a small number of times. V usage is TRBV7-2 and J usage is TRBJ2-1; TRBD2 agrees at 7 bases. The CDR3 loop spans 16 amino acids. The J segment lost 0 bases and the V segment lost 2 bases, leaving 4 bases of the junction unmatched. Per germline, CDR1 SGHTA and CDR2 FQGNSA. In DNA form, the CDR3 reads TGTGCCAGCAGCTTAACGGGCGGGGGCTCCTACAATGAGCAGTTCTTC. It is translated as CASSLTGGGSYNEQFF.

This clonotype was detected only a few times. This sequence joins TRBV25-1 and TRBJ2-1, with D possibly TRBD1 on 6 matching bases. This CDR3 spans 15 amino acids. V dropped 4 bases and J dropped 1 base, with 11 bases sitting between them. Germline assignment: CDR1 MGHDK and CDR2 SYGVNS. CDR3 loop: CASSAGVESYNEQFF. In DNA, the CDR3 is TGTGCCAGCAGTGCAGGGGTGGAGTCCTACAATGAGCAGTTCTTC.

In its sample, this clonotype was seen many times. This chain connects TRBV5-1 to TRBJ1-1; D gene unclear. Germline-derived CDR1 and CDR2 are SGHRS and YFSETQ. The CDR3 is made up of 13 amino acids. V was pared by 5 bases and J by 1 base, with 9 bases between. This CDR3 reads CASREGSNTEAFF. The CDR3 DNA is TGCGCCAGCAGGGAGGGTTCGAACACTGAAGCTTTCTTT. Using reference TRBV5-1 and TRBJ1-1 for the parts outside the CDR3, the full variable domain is KAGVTQTPRYLIKTRGQQVTLSCSPISGHRSVSWYQQTPGQGLQFLFEYFSETQRNKGNFPGRFSGRQFSNSRSEMNVSTLELGDSALYLCASREGSNTEAFFGQGTRLTVV.

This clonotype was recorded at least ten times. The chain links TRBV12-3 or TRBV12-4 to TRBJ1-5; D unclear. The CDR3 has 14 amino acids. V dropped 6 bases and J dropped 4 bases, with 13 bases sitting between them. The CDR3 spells CASSPTHSNQPQHF. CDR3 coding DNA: TGTGCCAGCAGCCCGACCCACAGTAATCAGCCCCAGCATTTT.

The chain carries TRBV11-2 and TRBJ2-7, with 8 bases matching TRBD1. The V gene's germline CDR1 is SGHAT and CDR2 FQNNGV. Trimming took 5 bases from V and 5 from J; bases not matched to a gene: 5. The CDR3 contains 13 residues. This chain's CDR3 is CASSRDRTHEQYF. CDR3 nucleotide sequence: TGTGCCAGCAGCCGGGACAGGACCCACGAGCAGTACTTC.

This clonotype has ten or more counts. Here the CDR3 reads CASSPGRAVSEKLFF. CDR3 DNA: TGTGCCAGCAGTCCCGGCCGGGCCGTGAGTGAAAAACTGTTTTTT. This chain uses TRBV28 with TRBJ1-4, with no clear D. V dropped 5 bases and J dropped 7 bases, with 17 bases sitting between them. Germline V gives CDR1 MDHEN, CDR2 SYDVKM. The CDR3 contains 15 residues.

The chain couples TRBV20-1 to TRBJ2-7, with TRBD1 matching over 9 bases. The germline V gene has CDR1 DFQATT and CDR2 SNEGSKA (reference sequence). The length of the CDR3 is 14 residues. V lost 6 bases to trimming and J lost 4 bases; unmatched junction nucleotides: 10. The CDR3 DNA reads TGCAGTGCGAAACCGGGACAGGGAGCTTACGAGCAGTACTTC. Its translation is CSAKPGQGAYEQYF.

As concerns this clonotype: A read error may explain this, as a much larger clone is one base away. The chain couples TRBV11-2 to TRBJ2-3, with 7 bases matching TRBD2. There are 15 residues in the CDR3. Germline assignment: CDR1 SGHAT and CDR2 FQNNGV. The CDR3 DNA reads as TGTGCCAGCAGCTTAACGGGGGGTAGCACAGATTCGCAGTATTTT. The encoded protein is CASSLTGGSTDSQYF.

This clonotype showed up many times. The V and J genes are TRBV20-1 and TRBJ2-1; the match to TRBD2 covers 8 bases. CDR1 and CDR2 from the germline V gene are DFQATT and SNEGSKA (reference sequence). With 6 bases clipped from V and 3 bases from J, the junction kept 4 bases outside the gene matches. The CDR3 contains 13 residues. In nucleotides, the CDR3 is TGCAGTGCCCCGAGCGGGAGCTACAATGAGCAGTTCTTC. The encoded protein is CSAPSGSYNEQFF.

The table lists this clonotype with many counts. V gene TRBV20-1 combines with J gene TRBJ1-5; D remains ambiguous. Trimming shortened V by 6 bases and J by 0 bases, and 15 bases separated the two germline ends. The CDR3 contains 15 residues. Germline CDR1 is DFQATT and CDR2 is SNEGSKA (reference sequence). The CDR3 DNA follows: TGCAGTGCCTCCGGGAGCCAATATAGCAATCAGCCCCAGCATTTT. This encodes CSASGSQYSNQPQHF.

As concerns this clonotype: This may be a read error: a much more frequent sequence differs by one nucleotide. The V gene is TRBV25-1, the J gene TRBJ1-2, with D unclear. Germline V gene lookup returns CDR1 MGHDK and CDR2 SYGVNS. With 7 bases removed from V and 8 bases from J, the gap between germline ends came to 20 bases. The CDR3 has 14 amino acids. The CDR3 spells CASTFAESRCGYTF. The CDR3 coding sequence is TGTGCCAGCACCTTCGCCGAAAGCAGGTGCGGCTACACCTTC.

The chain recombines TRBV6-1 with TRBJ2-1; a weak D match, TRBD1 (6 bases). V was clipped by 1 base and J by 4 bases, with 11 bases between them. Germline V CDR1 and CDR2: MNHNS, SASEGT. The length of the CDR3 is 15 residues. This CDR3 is CASSEGQGIYNEQFF. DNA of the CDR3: TGTGCCAGCAGTGAAGGGCAGGGGATTTACAATGAGCAGTTCTTC.

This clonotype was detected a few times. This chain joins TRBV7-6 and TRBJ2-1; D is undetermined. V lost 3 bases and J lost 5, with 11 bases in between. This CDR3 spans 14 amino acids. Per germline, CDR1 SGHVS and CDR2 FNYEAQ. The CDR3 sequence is CASSFGQTHNEQFF. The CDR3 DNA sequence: TGTGCCAGCAGCTTTGGTCAGACGCACAATGAGCAGTTCTTC.